Following are 20 T cell receptor beta chains from one sample sequenced in a study of cytomegalovirus exposure and HLA in healthy donors. TCRdb's table, derived via immunoSEQ multiplex PCR, lists solely in-frame clones and lacks some. The data contain approximately 220,000 clones, approximately 88% of them singletons. The sample taken for sequencing was PBMCs. Source of these receptors: a woman in her 30s in good health and CMV-seropositive.

This clone was observed a handful of times. J is TRBJ2-5 and V is TRBV2, with 11 bases matching TRBD2. The trim removed 6 bases at V and 1 base at J, leaving 7 bases unmatched. The CDR3 covers 16 residues. Germline CDR1 is SNHLY and CDR2 is FYNNEI. The CDR3 bases are TGTGCCAGCAGCCGATTTGGGACTAGCGGCCAAGAGACCCAGTACTTC. Its translation: CASSRFGTSGQETQYF.

The J gene is TRBJ2-3, the V gene TRBV30, with TRBD2 matching 10 bases. The V segment lost 0 bases and the J segment 5 bases; nucleotides outside the gene matches: 8. Germline V gene lookup returns CDR1 GTSNPN and CDR2 SVGIG (reference sequence). CDR3 length: 16 residues. The CDR3 DNA follows: TGTGCCTGGAGTGTCGGAGCGGGAGGGAGCGGAGATACGCAGTATTTT. Protein sequence: CAWSVGAGGSGDTQYF.

The chain carries TRBV6-1 and TRBJ1-4; D gene ambiguous. Trimming stripped 3 bases from V and 0 bases from J, with 17 bases between. Looked up from germline, CDR1 is MNHNS and CDR2 is SASEGT. The CDR3 consists of 18 residues. CDR3 bases: TGTGCCAGCAGTGATCGACCCGTCGCGCAGGCAACTAATGAAAAACTGTTTTTT. Residues: CASSDRPVAQATNEKLFF.

This clone has a handful of counts. The chain carries TRBV11-2 and TRBJ2-3; the D gene could be TRBD1 or TRBD2 (5 bases each). The CDR3 runs to 15 residues. CDR1 SGHAT and CDR2 FQNNGV come from the germline V gene. V was trimmed by 0 bases and J by 7 bases, leaving 14 bases between them. CDR3 in amino acids: CASSLDPQRGNTQYF. In nucleotides, the CDR3 is TGTGCCAGCAGCTTAGACCCTCAGAGGGGAAATACGCAGTATTTT.

The V and J genes are TRBV5-1 and TRBJ2-7; a possible D gene is TRBD1 (7 bases). Germline CDR1 is SGHRS and CDR2 is YFSETQ. The CDR3 spans 14 residues. Between the trimmed V and J ends, which lost 6 bases and 7 bases, there was a span of 20 bases. CDR3 bases: TGCGCCAGCACCCCCGGGGGACAGTTTGTGGAGCAGTACTTC. Its protein is CASTPGGQFVEQYF.

The chain employs TRBV18 and TRBJ2-7; TRBD2 matches 9 bases. V shed 4 bases, J shed 7 bases, and the junction held 14 bases outside the gene matches. Germline V lookup: CDR1 KGHSH, CDR2 LQKENI. CDR3 length: 16 residues. As DNA, the CDR3 is TGTGCCAGCTCACGCTCGGCCGGGACTAGCTTTTCAGAGCAGTACTTC. This translates into CASSRSAGTSFSEQYF.

This chain uses TRBV30 with TRBJ2-7, with D perhaps TRBD1 (5 bases). Trimming cost V 6 bases and J 3 bases, with 15 bases left between them. The CDR3 extends over 13 amino acids. CDR1 is GTSNPN, CDR2 SVGIG, per germline (reference sequence). This CDR3 reads CACTGQPDYEQYF. Written as DNA, the CDR3 is TGTGCCTGCACCGGACAACCCGACTACGAGCAGTACTTC.

This sequence joins TRBV7-2 and TRBJ2-7, with 9 bases aligning to TRBD2. The CDR3 is 14 amino acids. V dropped 6 bases and J dropped 4; count of bases not matched to a gene: 7. CDR1 is SGHTA, CDR2 FQGNSA, per germline. CDR3 nucleotides: TGTGCCAGCAGTAGCGGGAGTGCTTGGTACGAGCAGTACTTC. Translation gives CASSSGSAWYEQYF.

V gene TRBV10-3 combines with J gene TRBJ1-2; a possible D gene is TRBD1 (6 bases). With 0 bases removed from V and 2 bases from J, the gap between germline ends came to 10 bases. Germline CDR1 ENHRY, CDR2 SYGVKD. CDR3 size: 15 residues. CDR3 DNA sequence: TGTGCCATCAGTGAGTCACAGGGACCGAACTATGGCTACACCTTC. Its translation: CAISESQGPNYGYTF.

The rearrangement joins TRBV5-1 to TRBJ2-2; no firm D call. The CDR3 runs 13 residues. V was shortened by 1 base and J by 4 bases, with 5 bases between the two germline ends. The germline V gene encodes CDR1 SGHRS and CDR2 YFSETQ. The CDR3 DNA reads as TGCGCCAGCAGCTTGCTCACCACCGGGGAGCTGTTTTTT. This codes for CASSLLTTGELFF.

The chain couples TRBV25-1 to TRBJ1-1; 8 bases match TRBD1. The ends lost 3 bases at V and 1 base at J; junction bases unmatched: 4. Germline V gives CDR1 MGHDK, CDR2 SYGVNS. The CDR3 has 15 amino acids. CDR3 amino acids: CASSDPGQGNTEAFF. The CDR3 DNA reads as TGTGCCAGCAGTGATCCCGGACAGGGGAACACTGAAGCTTTCTTT.

The chain joins TRBV7-9 to TRBJ2-7; possibly TRBD1 for D (6 bases). The CDR3 extends over 14 amino acids. Germline V gene data show CDR1 as SEHNR and CDR2 as FQNEAQ (reference sequence). The V gene lost 3 bases and the J gene lost 2 bases, with 11 bases spanning the gap. CDR3 region: CASSFRDTTYEQYF. DNA of the CDR3: TGTGCCAGCAGCTTCCGGGACACAACCTACGAGCAGTACTTC.

This chain joins TRBV30 and TRBJ1-2, with TRBD1 matching over 8 bases. Germline lookup yields CDR1 GTSNPN and CDR2 SVGIG (reference sequence). V lost 5 bases, J lost 3 bases, and 5 bases stayed unmatched. The CDR3 extends over 13 amino acids. The CDR3 nucleotides are TGTGCCTGGTCACCGGGACAGGACTATGGCTACACCTTC. Protein product: CAWSPGQDYGYTF.

The rearrangement uses TRBV28 and TRBJ1-5; D remains ambiguous. V shed 2 bases and J shed 3 bases, with 11 bases lying between them. CDR3 length: 15 residues. Germline V gene data show CDR1 as MDHEN and CDR2 as SYDVKM. Here the CDR3 reads CASSLGGQVNQPQHF. CDR3 coding DNA: TGTGCCAGCAGTTTAGGTGGGCAGGTCAATCAGCCCCAGCATTTT. Together with reference TRBV28 and TRBJ1-5, the CDR3 gives the full variable domain: DVKVTQSSRYLVKRTGEKVFLECVQDMDHENMFWYRQDPGLGLRLIYFSYDVKMKEKGDIPEGYSVSREKKERFSLILESASTNQTSMYLCASSLGGQVNQPQHFGDGTRLSIL.

This rearrangement joins TRBV2 to TRBJ2-1; the D is unclear. Deletions cut 7 bases from V and 5 bases from J, with 15 bases between. The CDR3 totals 14 residues. Germline CDR1 SNHLY, CDR2 FYNNEI. CDR3 coding DNA: TGTGCCAGCACCGGATTCGGCCTCGACAATGAGCAGTTCTTC. Translation gives CASTGFGLDNEQFF.

The rearrangement uses TRBV6-5 and TRBJ2-7; D could derive from TRBD1 or TRBD2 (5 bases each). Germline-derived CDR1 and CDR2 are MNHEY and SVGAGI. Trimming stripped 8 bases from V and 2 bases from J, with 13 bases between. The length of the CDR3 is 13 residues. The CDR3 DNA follows: TGTGCCAGCCACAACGAGGGGACCTACGAGCAGTACTTC. It yields the protein CASHNEGTYEQYF.

The chain uses TRBV6-5 and TRBJ2-7; D remains ambiguous. The CDR3 has 13 amino acids. Germline CDR1 is MNHEY and CDR2 is SVGAGI. The V and J ends lost 2 bases and 2 bases respectively, with 7 bases between them. The CDR3 loop reads CASSYVAAYEQYF. CDR3 in DNA: TGTGCCAGCAGTTACGTGGCTGCCTACGAGCAGTACTTC.

The chain has TRBV9 and TRBJ2-5; D is possibly TRBD1 or TRBD2 (7 bases each). Trimming took 4 bases from V and 5 from J, leaving 18 bases between them. Germline V gene data show CDR1 as SGDLS and CDR2 as YYNGEE. The CDR3 spans 15 residues. Here the CDR3 DNA reads TGTGCCAGCAGCCTCGGGACAGTCGGGGGGGAGACCCAGTACTTC. This encodes CASSLGTVGGETQYF.

This chain connects TRBV7-3 to TRBJ2-1; 9 nucleotides line up with TRBD1. Germline V lookup: CDR1 SGHTA, CDR2 FQGTGA. The CDR3 runs to 17 residues. The junction had 12 bases not matched to a gene; V was cut back by 5 bases and J by 4 bases. CDR3 nucleotides: TGTGCCAGCAGCCCAAAGGACAGGGGAAGAGCTTACAATGAGCAGTTCTTC. Translating it yields CASSPKDRGRAYNEQFF.

The J gene is TRBJ1-1, the V gene TRBV30; the match to TRBD1 covers 9 bases. In germline, CDR1 is GTSNPN, CDR2 SVGIG (reference sequence). J gave up 7 bases and V 5 bases, and 14 bases lay outside the gene matches. This CDR3 has 15 amino acids. The CDR3 sequence is CAWWIQSQGAVEAFF. The CDR3 DNA sequence: TGTGCCTGGTGGATACAATCACAGGGGGCTGTTGAAGCTTTCTTT.